What follows are 13 T cell receptor beta chains derived from one specimen sequenced in a study of T cells in Graves' hyperthyroidism and ophthalmopathy. Amplification yielded TCR beta CDR3 regions, with RNA transcripts as the source. The HTBI primer set was used in a first-round RT-PCR of the TCR CDR3. TCRdb fed the multiplex PCR reads into MiXCR, producing one record per CDR3 protein. The sample includes 600,000 to 800,000 distinct CDR3 sequences, under 45% of them seen just once. Specimen: blood. These receptors were taken from a woman in her thirties or forties with Graves' hyperthyroidism.

This clonotype occurred a few times. The chain recombines TRBV6-5 with TRBJ2-5; 7 bases map to TRBD1. With V trimmed by 6 bases and J by 5 bases, 6 bases remained unmatched. The CDR3 runs to 13 residues. The V gene's germline CDR1 is MNHEY and CDR2 SVGAGI. The CDR3 DNA is TGTGCCAGCAGATACAGGGGAGCGGAGACCCAGTACTTC. Translating it yields CASRYRGAETQYF.

V and J are TRBV10-3 and TRBJ2-5; D possibly corresponds to TRBD1 (6 bases). Germline CDR1 and CDR2: ENHRY and SYGVKD. V lost 0 bases, J lost 5 bases, and 13 bases lay in between. The CDR3 runs 15 residues. The chain's CDR3 is CAISESNQGTETQYF. The CDR3 DNA is TGTGCCATCAGTGAGTCGAACCAGGGGACGGAGACCCAGTACTTC.

In nucleotides, the CDR3 is TGTGCCAGCAGTCAGGACAGGGTCGTCCCCTCTGAAGCTTTCTTT. It codes for CASSQDRVVPSEAFF. This rearrangement joins TRBV12-3 or TRBV12-4 to TRBJ1-1, with 8 bases fitting TRBD1. This CDR3 has 15 residues. J was trimmed by 6 bases and V by 5 bases; bases with no gene match: 11.

The chain couples TRBV5-1 to TRBJ2-7; D call uncertain. The CDR3 length is 14 residues. Germline V gives CDR1 SGHRS, CDR2 YFSETQ. Deletions cut 0 bases from V and 3 bases from J, with 10 bases between. CDR3 sequence (DNA): TGCGCCAGCAGCTTGGGAGCTGATATCTACGAGCAGTACTTC. As protein: CASSLGADIYEQYF. Full variable domain (outside the CDR3, taken from reference TRBV5-1 and TRBJ2-7): KAGVTQTPRYLIKTRGQQVTLSCSPISGHRSVSWYQQTPGQGLQFLFEYFSETQRNKGNFPGRFSGRQFSNSRSEMNVSTLELGDSALYLCASSLGADIYEQYFGPGTRLTVT.

This clonotype has a count of ten or more. The chain links TRBV7-2 to TRBJ2-7, with 11 bases identical to TRBD2. This CDR3 comprises 18 residues. Germline CDR1 reads SGHTA; CDR2 reads FQGNSA. V shed 6 bases, J shed 2 bases, and the junction held 15 bases outside the gene matches. The CDR3 here is CASSLAPTLAGGAYEQYF. The CDR3 nucleotides are TGTGCCAGCAGTTTGGCCCCAACCTTAGCGGGAGGGGCCTACGAGCAGTACTTC.

V gene TRBV29-1 combines with J gene TRBJ1-6; D gene ambiguous. The CDR3 sequence is 11 residues long. Trimming removed 8 bases from V and 10 bases from J, with 12 bases in between. Germline CDR1 reads SQVTM; CDR2 reads ANQGSEA. The CDR3 nucleotides read TGCAGCTTAGAAGGGAGCTCACCCCTCCACTTT. This translates into CSLEGSSPLHF.

This clonotype was seen many times. CDR3 protein: CASSRDTIYEQYF. CDR3 DNA sequence: TGCGCCAGCAGTCGGGACACAATTTACGAGCAGTACTTC. The chain recombines TRBV10-2 with TRBJ2-7, with a weak D call TRBD1 (6 bases). Germline V gene data show CDR1 as WSHSY and CDR2 as SAAADI. V was trimmed by 5 bases and J by 4 bases, leaving 12 bases between them. This CDR3 region has 13 residues.

The chain links TRBV24-1 to TRBJ2-1, with 13 bases that match TRBD2. The CDR3 length is 14 residues. Losses at the gene ends were 9 bases for V and 4 bases for J; bases not matched to a gene: 2. Germline V gene data show CDR1 as KGHDR and CDR2 as SFDVKD. The CDR3 DNA reads as TGTGCCACCGAACTAGCGGGAGGGTACAATGAGCAGTTCTTC. Its translation is CATELAGGYNEQFF.

The chain couples TRBV20-1 to TRBJ2-7, with 8 bases aligning to TRBD2. CDR1 is DFQATT and CDR2 is SNEGSKA in the germline V gene (reference sequence). CDR3 length: 13 amino acids. The DNA of the CDR3 is TGCGGTACTCGGGGGGGCTCCCCCTACGAGCAGTACTTC. Amino acids: CGTRGGSPYEQYF.

This clonotype appeared many times. V and J are TRBV20-1 and TRBJ1-1; D remains ambiguous. The CDR3 is made up of 13 amino acids. Germline lookup yields CDR1 DFQATT and CDR2 SNEGSKA (reference sequence). CDR3 coding DNA: TGCAGCAAAGATGGAGGATGGGACACTGAAGCTTTCTTT. Translated, it gives CSKDGGWDTEAFF.

The chain is built from TRBV7-2 and TRBJ1-2; D is perhaps TRBD1 (5 bases). The CDR3 loop spans 14 amino acids. Germline-derived CDR1 and CDR2 are SGHTA and FQGNSA. V was cut by 3 bases and J by 4 bases, with 12 bases left in between. The CDR3 sequence is CASSFPGVSYGYTF. CDR3 DNA sequence: TGTGCCAGCAGCTTCCCGGGGGTTTCCTATGGCTACACCTTC. Based on the CDR3 plus reference TRBV7-2 and TRBJ1-2, the full variable domain is GAGVSQSPSNKVTEKGKDVELRCDPISGHTALYWYRQSLGQGLEFLIYFQGNSAPDKSGLPSDRFSAERTGGSVSTLTIQRTQQEDSAVYLCASSFPGVSYGYTFGSGTRLTVV.

The V and J genes are TRBV7-8 and TRBJ1-2; D remains unclear. There are 13 residues in the CDR3. V dropped 3 bases and J dropped 2 bases, with 7 bases sitting between them. Per germline, CDR1 SGHVS and CDR2 FQNEAQ. The CDR3 reads CASSLEINYGYTF. The CDR3 coding sequence is TGTGCCAGCAGCTTGGAAATAAACTATGGCTACACCTTC.

Comments on this clonotype: The conserved phenylalanine or tryptophan normally closing the CDR3 is absent here, so this likely arose from a read error. The gene calls are TRBV4-3 and TRBJ1-3, with D perhaps matching TRBD1 (5 bases). Per the germline V gene, CDR1 is LGHNA and CDR2 is YSLEER. The CDR3 has 15 amino acids. V was clipped by 1 base and J by 2 bases, with 9 bases between them. The CDR3 DNA follows: TGCGCCAGCAGCCAAGTAGGGGTAACTGGAAACACCATATATCTT. Amino acid sequence: CASSQVGVTGNTIYL.